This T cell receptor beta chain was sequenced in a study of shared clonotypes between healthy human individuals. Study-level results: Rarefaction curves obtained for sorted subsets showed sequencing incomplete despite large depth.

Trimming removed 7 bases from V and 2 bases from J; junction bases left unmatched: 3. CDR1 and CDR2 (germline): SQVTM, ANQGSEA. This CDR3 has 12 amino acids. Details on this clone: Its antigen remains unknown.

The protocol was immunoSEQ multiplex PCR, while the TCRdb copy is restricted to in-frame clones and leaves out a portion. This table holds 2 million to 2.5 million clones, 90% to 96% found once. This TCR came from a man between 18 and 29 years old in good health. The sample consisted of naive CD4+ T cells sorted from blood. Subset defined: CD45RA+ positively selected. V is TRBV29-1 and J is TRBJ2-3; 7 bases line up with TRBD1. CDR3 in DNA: TGCAGCGCTGACAGGGACACAGATACGCAGTATTTT. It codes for CSADRDTDTQYF.